This T cell receptor beta chain was captured in a study of blood T cell repertoires in COVID-19. About the study: The United States, Italy and Spain supplied acute and convalescent COVID-19 samples. T cells, B-cell-depleted T cells, or PBMCs provided the cDNA or gDNA that served as material.

Per germline, CDR1 SNHLY and CDR2 FYNNEI. The CDR3 has 14 amino acids. J gave up 3 bases and V 8 bases, and 4 bases lay outside the gene matches. Authors' methods: Amplification from reference gene primers served as the basis for estimated nucleated cell counts. Some clones are missing from TCRdb's copy, which holds only in-frame ones; the method was immunoSEQ multiplex PCR. The V and J calls and the clone size are those of that table, but D and trimming were determined from the DNA. This table has roughly 250,000 clones, around 81% appearing once. This clone came up a few times. The sequence derives from a woman aged 55-70 years with active or convalescent COVID-19. The rearrangement uses TRBV2 and TRBJ2-7, with 13 nucleotides matching TRBD2. The sample comprised peripheral blood. Here the CDR3 reads CASAGLAGHYEQYF. CDR3 sequence (DNA): TGTGCCAGCGCGGGACTAGCGGGACACTACGAGCAGTACTTC.